This TCR beta chain was profiled in a study of early T cells in non-severe SARS-CoV-2 infection. Trimming at V came to 7 bases and at J to 0 bases, leaving 10 bases not matched to a gene. Germline CDR1 is SNHLY and CDR2 is FYNNEI. CDR3 length: 16 amino acids. Notes on this clonotype: Its antigen is not known.

General study results and limits: Database matching using VDJdb favored anti-spike CD8 responses, with private and CD4 specificities left missing.

Molecules of cDNA were individually given unique molecular identifiers that were attached to them. One entry per CDR3 protein results from TCRdb running MiXCR on the 5' RACE reads. In the table there are approximately 70,000 distinct CDR3 sequences, approximately 13% of which are singletons. The receptor's source is an adult who was a healthcare worker with PCR-confirmed SARS-CoV-2 infection or an uninfected control (not recorded which). The source material was whole blood. V gene TRBV2 combines with J gene TRBJ1-1, with 8 bases matching TRBD1. CDR3 DNA: TGTGCCAGCACCCCCCAGGGGGCGAGGATGAACACTGAAGCTTTCTTT. It specifies CASTPQGARMNTEAFF.